The 22 T cell receptor beta chains reported below all come from one sample, sequenced in a study of T cell repertoires in cytomegalovirus infection. TCRdb re-analysed the reads in MiXCR, keeping a single row per CDR3 protein. The repertoire holds over 100,000 distinct CDR3 sequences, with around 28% as singletons. Which antigens these TCRs recognize remains unknown. The specimen was CD8+ T cells from cultured PBMCs, collected from culture after CMV antigen stimulation. Every receptor here comes from a human donor in good health (CMV status not recorded). Some clones in this sample may be carry-over from other donors' samples.

This clonotype was picked up a small number of times. The genes are TRBV12-3 or TRBV12-4 and TRBJ2-5; TRBD2 matches 9 bases. Trimming removed 6 bases from V and 0 bases from J; junction bases left unmatched: 11. The CDR3 extends over 17 amino acids. The CDR3 spells CASSPVGLAGYQETQYF. The CDR3 nucleotides read TGTGCCAGCAGCCCCGTTGGGCTAGCGGGGTACCAAGAGACCCAGTACTTC.

This clonotype was detected a few times. The chain uses TRBV19 and TRBJ1-4; D is undetermined. V lost 7 bases, J lost 7 bases, and 10 bases lay in between. Germline lookup yields CDR1 LNHDA and CDR2 SQIVND (reference sequence). There are 12 residues in the CDR3. The CDR3 region is CASKDGIEKLFF. In DNA form, the CDR3 reads TGTGCCAGTAAGGACGGGATTGAAAAACTGTTTTTT.

This clonotype occurred a few times. The gene calls are TRBV4-1 and TRBJ2-5; no firm D call. The V gene lost 0 bases and the J gene lost 3 bases, with 14 bases spanning the gap. The germline gives CDR1 MGHRA, CDR2 YSYEKL. The CDR3 covers 16 residues. CDR3 bases: TGCGCCAGCAGCCAAGATGGAGAAGGGCTTAAAGAGACCCAGTACTTC. It codes for CASSQDGEGLKETQYF.

The chain combines TRBV3-1 with TRBJ1-1; D might be TRBD1 (5 bases). Trimming cost V 6 bases and J 5 bases, with 16 bases left between them. This CDR3 is built from 14 residues. The germline CDR1 and CDR2 sequences are LGHDT and YNNKEL (reference sequence). CDR3 protein: CASRATGGRTEAFF. CDR3 DNA sequence: TGTGCCAGCAGGGCAACAGGAGGAAGAACTGAAGCTTTCTTT.

This clonotype was seen at least ten times. V and J are TRBV30 and TRBJ1-1, with 8 bases lining up with TRBD1. The germline gives CDR1 GTSNPN, CDR2 SVGIG (reference sequence). Trimming cost V 2 bases and J 1 base; bases outside gene matches: 3. The CDR3 runs to 14 residues. As DNA, the CDR3 is TGTGCCTGGAGTCACGGACAGGGGAACACTGAAGCTTTCTTT. This encodes CAWSHGQGNTEAFF.

The chain employs TRBV11-2 and TRBJ2-7; D possibly matches TRBD1 or TRBD2 (5 bases each). The V and J ends lost 2 bases and 0 bases respectively, with 17 bases between them. Germline V gene sequence: CDR1 SGHAT, CDR2 FQNNGV. The CDR3 has 17 amino acids. DNA of the CDR3: TGTGCCAGCAGCTTATCCCCAGGGACCTCCGTCTCCTACGAGCAGTACTTC. This gives the protein CASSLSPGTSVSYEQYF.

The V gene is TRBV5-3, the J gene TRBJ1-1; TRBD1 might be the D (5 bases). TRBV5-3 is given ORF status, its function remaining uncertain. This CDR3 has 15 amino acids. V was shortened by 0 bases and J by 3 bases, with 12 bases between the two germline ends. For the CDR3, the DNA is TGTGCCAGAAGCTTGGGGGGCCAGGAGGACACTGAAGCTTTCTTT. This codes for CARSLGGQEDTEAFF.

J is TRBJ2-1 and V is TRBV7-8; possible D gene TRBD2, 5 bases. The CDR3 contains 13 residues. From germline, CDR1 is SGHVS and CDR2 FQNEAQ. V was shortened by 5 bases and J by 8 bases, with 13 bases between the two germline ends. The CDR3 DNA reads TGTGCCAGCAGCCTTACGAGGGCCCATGAGCAGTTCTTC. It is translated as CASSLTRAHEQFF.

J is TRBJ2-2 and V is TRBV29-1, with 7 bases lining up with TRBD2. Germline trimming cut 6 bases from V and 3 bases from J; bases unmatched to any gene: 7. There are 14 residues in the CDR3. Germline CDR1 is SQVTM and CDR2 is ANQGSEA. The DNA of the CDR3 is TGCAGCGTAGATCGGGGGGACTACACCGGGGAGCTGTTTTTT. Translation: CSVDRGDYTGELFF.

The rearrangement uses TRBV7-9 and TRBJ2-2, with 8 bases matching TRBD1. V was pared by 5 bases and J by 0 bases, with 5 bases of the junction left unmatched. There are 16 residues in the CDR3. Germline CDR1 reads SEHNR; CDR2 reads FQNEAQ (reference sequence). The CDR3 is CASSPQTGANTGELFF. DNA of the CDR3: TGTGCCAGCAGCCCACAGACAGGGGCGAACACCGGGGAGCTGTTTTTT.

This clonotype appeared many times. In DNA, the CDR3 is TGCAGCGTTGATGAGGGGTCCTGGGAGACCCAGTACTTC. Amino acids: CSVDEGSWETQYF. The chain joins TRBV29-1 to TRBJ2-5; tentatively, D is TRBD1 or TRBD2 (5 bases each). Germline V gives CDR1 SQVTM, CDR2 ANQGSEA. CDR3 length: 13 amino acids. Trimming shortened V by 3 bases and J by 5 bases, and 13 bases separated the two germline ends.

This clonotype came up many times. The chain uses TRBV7-6 and TRBJ1-1; D is possibly TRBD1 (5 bases). The V end lost 1 base, the J end lost 4 bases, and 10 bases lay between the germline ends. Germline loops: CDR1 SGHVS, CDR2 FNYEAQ. The CDR3 length is 14 residues. The CDR3 nucleotides read TGTGCCAGCAGCTTAGGGGGCGTAAGCACTGAAGCTTTCTTT. It translates to CASSLGGVSTEAFF. The full variable domain, with the rest looked up from reference TRBV7-6 and TRBJ1-1, is GAGVSQSPRYKVTKRGQDVALRCDPISGHVSLYWYRQALGQGPEFLTYFNYEAQQDKSGLPNDRFSAERPEGSISTLTIQRTEQRDSAMYRCASSLGGVSTEAFFGQGTRLTVV.

This clonotype has at least ten counts. The chain uses TRBV7-9 and TRBJ1-1; D perhaps matches TRBD1 (5 bases). The CDR3 sequence is 11 residues long. In germline, CDR1 is SEHNR, CDR2 FQNEAQ (reference sequence). V lost 7 bases and J 5 bases, leaving 8 bases between the germline ends. CDR3 in amino acids: CASKQGTEAFF. Written as DNA, the CDR3 is TGTGCCAGCAAGCAGGGAACTGAAGCTTTCTTT.

V and J are TRBV5-1 and TRBJ1-1, with D hard to call. The V gene's germline CDR1 is SGHRS and CDR2 YFSETQ. The CDR3 sequence is 17 residues long. V shed 1 base and J shed 0 bases, with 16 bases lying between them. Here the CDR3 reads CASSLSFSGVMNTEAFF. In nucleotides, the CDR3 is TGCGCCAGCAGCTTGTCCTTTAGTGGGGTCATGAACACTGAAGCTTTCTTT.

The V and J genes are TRBV3-1 and TRBJ1-2; 7 bases align to TRBD1. The CDR3 has 17 amino acids. Germline values: CDR1 LGHDT, CDR2 YNNKEL (reference sequence). With V trimmed by 4 bases and J by 3 bases, 14 bases remained unmatched. CDR3 DNA sequence: TGTGCCAGCAGCCGAGCCGGGACAGAAAGCGGCTACTATGGCTACACCTTC. This codes for CASSRAGTESGYYGYTF.

The table lists this clonotype with many counts. The V and J genes are TRBV9 and TRBJ2-5; a possible D gene is TRBD1 (6 bases). In germline, CDR1 is SGDLS, CDR2 YYNGEE. The CDR3 is made up of 17 amino acids. V was trimmed by 4 bases and J by 2 bases, leaving 21 bases between them. For the CDR3, the DNA is TGTGCCAGCAGCACAAACCCAAATGATGACAGGCAAGAGACCCAGTACTTC. Translating gives CASSTNPNDDRQETQYF.

The rearrangement uses TRBV4-1 and TRBJ1-1, with D maybe TRBD1 (6 bases). CDR3 length equals 16 residues. V lost 4 bases, J lost 3 bases, and 18 bases lay in between. The germline V gene has CDR1 MGHRA and CDR2 YSYEKL. CDR3 protein: CASSLGQPAGYTEAFF. CDR3 nucleotide sequence: TGCGCCAGCAGCCTTGGACAGCCGGCGGGCTACACTGAAGCTTTCTTT.

This clonotype was found a few times. This sequence joins TRBV19 and TRBJ1-1, with D uncertain. CDR1 is LNHDA and CDR2 is SQIVND in the germline V gene (reference sequence). The V end lost 7 bases, the J end lost 1 base, and 16 bases lay between the germline ends. This CDR3 comprises 15 residues. The CDR3: CASKYMAGTNTEAFF. Here the CDR3 DNA reads TGTGCCAGTAAGTACATGGCAGGAACGAACACTGAAGCTTTCTTT.

The rearrangement uses TRBV20-1 and TRBJ2-5, with a tentative D call TRBD2 (6 bases). The CDR3 is 13 residues long. Per germline, CDR1 DFQATT and CDR2 SNEGSKA (reference sequence). V lost 4 bases and J 0 bases, leaving 9 bases between the germline ends. This CDR3 reads CSAMGGNQETQYF. CDR3 DNA: TGCAGTGCTATGGGCGGGAACCAAGAGACCCAGTACTTC.

In its sample, this clonotype was seen a few times. V gene TRBV7-8 combines with J gene TRBJ2-3; TRBD1 matches at 7 bases. The CDR3 is made up of 16 amino acids. The trim removed 1 base at V and 2 bases at J, leaving 6 bases unmatched. Germline-derived CDR1 and CDR2 are SGHVS and FQNEAQ. For the CDR3, the DNA is TGTGCCAGCAGCTTAGTGGCCAGGGGGTCCACAGATACGCAGTATTTT. It is translated as CASSLVARGSTDTQYF.

The genes are TRBV6-2 or TRBV6-3 and TRBJ2-7; TRBD1 agrees at 12 bases. The CDR3 totals 17 residues. Trimming removed 0 bases from V and 2 bases from J; junction bases left unmatched: 5. Germline CDR1 and CDR2: MNHEY and SVGEGT. CDR3 residues: CASSYSIGTGGPYEQYF. CDR3 DNA sequence: TGTGCCAGCAGTTACTCTATCGGGACAGGGGGCCCCTACGAGCAGTACTTC.

J is TRBJ2-5 and V is TRBV6-6; TRBD2 matches 8 bases. Germline loops: CDR1 MNHNY, CDR2 SVGAGI (reference sequence). The length of the CDR3 is 15 residues. Trimming at V came to 4 bases and at J to 5 bases, leaving 9 bases not matched to a gene. CDR3 in DNA: TGTGCCAGCAGTTCCACGGGGGGGCCCTGGGAGACCCAGTACTTC. Translation: CASSSTGGPWETQYF.